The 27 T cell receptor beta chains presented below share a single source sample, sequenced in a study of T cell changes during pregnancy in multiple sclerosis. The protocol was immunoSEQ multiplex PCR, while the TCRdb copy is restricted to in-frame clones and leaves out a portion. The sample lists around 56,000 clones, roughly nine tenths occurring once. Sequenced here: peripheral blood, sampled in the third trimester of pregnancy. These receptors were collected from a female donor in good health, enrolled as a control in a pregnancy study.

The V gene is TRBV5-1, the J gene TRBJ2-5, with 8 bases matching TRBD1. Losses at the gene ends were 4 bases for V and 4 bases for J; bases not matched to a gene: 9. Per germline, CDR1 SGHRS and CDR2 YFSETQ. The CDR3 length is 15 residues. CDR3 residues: CASSPDRASGETQYF. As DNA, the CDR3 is TGCGCCAGCAGCCCGGACAGGGCCTCCGGAGAGACCCAGTACTTC.

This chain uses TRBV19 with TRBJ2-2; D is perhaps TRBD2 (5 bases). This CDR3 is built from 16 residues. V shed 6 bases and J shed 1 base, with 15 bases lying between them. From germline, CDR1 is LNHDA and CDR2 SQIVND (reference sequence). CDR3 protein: CASSRNGIVNTGELFF. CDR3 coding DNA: TGTGCCAGTAGCCGTAACGGGATCGTGAACACCGGGGAGCTGTTTTTT.

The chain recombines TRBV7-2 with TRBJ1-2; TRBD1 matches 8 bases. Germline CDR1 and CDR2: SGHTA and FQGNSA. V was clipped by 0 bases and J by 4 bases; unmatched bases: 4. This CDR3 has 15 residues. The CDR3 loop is CASSLADRGGYGYTF. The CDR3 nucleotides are TGTGCCAGCAGCTTAGCAGACAGGGGAGGCTATGGCTACACCTTC. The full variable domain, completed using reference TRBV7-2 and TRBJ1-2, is GAGVSQSPSNKVTEKGKDVELRCDPISGHTALYWYRQSLGQGLEFLIYFQGNSAPDKSGLPSDRFSAERTGGSVSTLTIQRTQQEDSAVYLCASSLADRGGYGYTFGSGTRLTVV.

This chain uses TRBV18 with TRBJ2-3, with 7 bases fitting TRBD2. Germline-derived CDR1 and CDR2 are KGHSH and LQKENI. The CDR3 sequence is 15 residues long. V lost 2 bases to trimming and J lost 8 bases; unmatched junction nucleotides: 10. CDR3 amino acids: CASSPGRGEGVTQYF. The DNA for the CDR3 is TGTGCCAGCTCACCAGGGAGGGGTGAAGGGGTTACGCAGTATTTT.

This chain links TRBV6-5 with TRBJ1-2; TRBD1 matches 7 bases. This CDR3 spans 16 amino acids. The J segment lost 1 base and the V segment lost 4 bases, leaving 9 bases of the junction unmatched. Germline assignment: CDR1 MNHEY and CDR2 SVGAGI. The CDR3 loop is CASSSPGTALNYGYTF. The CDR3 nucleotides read TGTGCCAGCAGTTCGCCCGGGACAGCGCTTAACTATGGCTACACCTTC.

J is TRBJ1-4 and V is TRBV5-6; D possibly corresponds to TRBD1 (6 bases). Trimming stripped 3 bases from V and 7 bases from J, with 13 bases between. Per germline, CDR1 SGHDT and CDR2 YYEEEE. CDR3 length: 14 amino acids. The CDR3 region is CASSSGGGGEKLFF. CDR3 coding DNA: TGTGCCAGCAGCTCAGGTGGGGGCGGTGAAAAACTGTTTTTT.

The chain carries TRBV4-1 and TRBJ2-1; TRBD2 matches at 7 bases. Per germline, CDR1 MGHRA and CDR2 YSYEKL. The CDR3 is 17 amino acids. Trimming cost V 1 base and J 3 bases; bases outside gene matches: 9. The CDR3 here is CASSQGLLASIYNEQFF. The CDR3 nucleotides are TGCGCCAGCAGCCAAGGGTTACTAGCGTCAATCTACAATGAGCAGTTCTTC.

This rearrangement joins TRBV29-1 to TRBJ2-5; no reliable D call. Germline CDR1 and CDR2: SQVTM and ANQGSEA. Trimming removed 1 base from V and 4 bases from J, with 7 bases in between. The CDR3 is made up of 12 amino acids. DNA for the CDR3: TGCAGCGTTGAAGGGCTGGTAGAGACCCAGTACTTC. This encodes CSVEGLVETQYF.

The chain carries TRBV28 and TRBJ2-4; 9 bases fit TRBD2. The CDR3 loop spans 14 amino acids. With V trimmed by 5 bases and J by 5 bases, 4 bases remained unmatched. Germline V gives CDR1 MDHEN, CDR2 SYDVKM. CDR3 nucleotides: TGTGCCAGCAGTCGGACTAGCGCAGAAAACATTCAGTACTTC. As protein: CASSRTSAENIQYF. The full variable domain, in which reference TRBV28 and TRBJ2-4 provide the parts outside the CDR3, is DVKVTQSSRYLVKRTGEKVFLECVQDMDHENMFWYRQDPGLGLRLIYFSYDVKMKEKGDIPEGYSVSREKKERFSLILESASTNQTSMYLCASSRTSAENIQYFGAGTRLSVL.

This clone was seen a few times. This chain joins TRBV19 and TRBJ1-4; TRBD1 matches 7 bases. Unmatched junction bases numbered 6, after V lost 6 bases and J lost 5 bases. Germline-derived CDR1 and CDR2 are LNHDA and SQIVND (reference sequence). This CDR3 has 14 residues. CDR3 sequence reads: CASRGGGYNEKLFF. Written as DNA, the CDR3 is TGTGCCAGTAGAGGGGGCGGATACAATGAAAAACTGTTTTTT.

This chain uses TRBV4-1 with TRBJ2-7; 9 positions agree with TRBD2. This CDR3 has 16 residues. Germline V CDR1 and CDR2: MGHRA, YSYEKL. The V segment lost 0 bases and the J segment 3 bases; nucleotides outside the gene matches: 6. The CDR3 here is CASSQERAREGYEQYF. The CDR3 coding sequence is TGCGCCAGCAGCCAAGAACGGGCGCGGGAGGGCTACGAGCAGTACTTC.

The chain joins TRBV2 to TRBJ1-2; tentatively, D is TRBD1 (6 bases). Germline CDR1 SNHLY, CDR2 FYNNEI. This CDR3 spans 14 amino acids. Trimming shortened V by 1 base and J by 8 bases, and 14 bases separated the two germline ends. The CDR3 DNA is TGTGCCAGCAGTGAAGTCAGGGGTACGGGCGGCTACACCTTC. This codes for CASSEVRGTGGYTF.

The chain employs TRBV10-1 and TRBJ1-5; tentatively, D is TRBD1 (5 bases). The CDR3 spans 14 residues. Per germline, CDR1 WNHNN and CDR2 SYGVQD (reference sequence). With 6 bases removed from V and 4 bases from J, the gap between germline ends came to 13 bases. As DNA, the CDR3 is TGCGCCAGCAGAGTCAGGGTAGGTAATCAGCCCCAGCATTTT. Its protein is CASRVRVGNQPQHF.

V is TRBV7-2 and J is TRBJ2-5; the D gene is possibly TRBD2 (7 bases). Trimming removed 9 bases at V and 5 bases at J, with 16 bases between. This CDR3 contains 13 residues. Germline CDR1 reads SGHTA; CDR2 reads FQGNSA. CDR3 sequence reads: CARASKGGETQYF. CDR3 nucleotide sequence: TGTGCCAGAGCATCGAAGGGGGGGGAGACCCAGTACTTC.

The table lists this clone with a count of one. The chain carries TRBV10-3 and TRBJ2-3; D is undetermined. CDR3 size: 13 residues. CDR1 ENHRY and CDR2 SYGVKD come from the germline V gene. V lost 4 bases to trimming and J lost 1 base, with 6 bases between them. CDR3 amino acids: CAISVQGTDTQYF. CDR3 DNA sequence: TGTGCCATCAGTGTGCAGGGCACAGATACGCAGTATTTT.

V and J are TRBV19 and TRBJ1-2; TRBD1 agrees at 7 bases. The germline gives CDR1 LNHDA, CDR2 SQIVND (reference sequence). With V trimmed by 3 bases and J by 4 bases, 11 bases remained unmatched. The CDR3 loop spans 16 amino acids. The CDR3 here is CASSIVFGGGGYGYTF. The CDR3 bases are TGTGCCAGTAGTATTGTCTTTGGAGGGGGCGGCTATGGCTACACCTTC.

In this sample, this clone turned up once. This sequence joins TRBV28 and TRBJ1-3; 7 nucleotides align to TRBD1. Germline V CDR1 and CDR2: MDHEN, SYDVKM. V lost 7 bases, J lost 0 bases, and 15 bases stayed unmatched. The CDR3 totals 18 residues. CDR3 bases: TGTGCCAGCACCCCAAGGAGGGGAAACAGGGGCTCTGGAAACACCATATATTTT. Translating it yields CASTPRRGNRGSGNTIYF.

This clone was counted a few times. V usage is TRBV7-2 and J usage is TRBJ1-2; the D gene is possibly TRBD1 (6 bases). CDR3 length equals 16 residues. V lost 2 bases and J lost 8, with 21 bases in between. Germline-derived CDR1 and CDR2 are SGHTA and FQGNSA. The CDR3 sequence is CASSLRGWGGEEGYTF. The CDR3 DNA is TGTGCCAGCAGCTTAAGAGGTTGGGGGGGCGAAGAAGGCTACACCTTC.

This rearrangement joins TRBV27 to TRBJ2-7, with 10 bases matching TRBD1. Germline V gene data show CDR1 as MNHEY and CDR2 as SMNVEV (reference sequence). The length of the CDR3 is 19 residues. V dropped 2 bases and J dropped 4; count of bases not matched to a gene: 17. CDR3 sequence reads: CASSLIRRQGAHLRYEQYF. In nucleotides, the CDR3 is TGTGCCAGCAGTTTAATTCGGAGACAGGGGGCGCATCTTAGGTACGAGCAGTACTTC.

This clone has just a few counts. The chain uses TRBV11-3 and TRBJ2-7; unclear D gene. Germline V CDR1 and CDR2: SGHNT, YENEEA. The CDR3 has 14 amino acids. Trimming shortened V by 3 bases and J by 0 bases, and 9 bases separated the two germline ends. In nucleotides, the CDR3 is TGTGCCAGCAGCTTTGCACAGCACTCCTACGAGCAGTACTTC. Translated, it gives CASSFAQHSYEQYF.

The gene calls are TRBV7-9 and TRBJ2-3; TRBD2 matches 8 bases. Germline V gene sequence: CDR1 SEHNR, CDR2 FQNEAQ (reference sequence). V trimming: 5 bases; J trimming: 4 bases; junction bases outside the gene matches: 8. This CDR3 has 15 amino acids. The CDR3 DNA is TGTGCCAGCAGCCTAGGACTAGCCGATGCAGATACGCAGTATTTT. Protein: CASSLGLADADTQYF.

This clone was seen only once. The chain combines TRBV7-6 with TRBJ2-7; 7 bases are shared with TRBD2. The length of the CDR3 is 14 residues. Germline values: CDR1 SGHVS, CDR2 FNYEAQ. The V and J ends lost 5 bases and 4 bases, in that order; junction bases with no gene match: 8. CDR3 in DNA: TGTGCCAGCAGCCTTTCCTTGCGGGGGTACGAGCAGTACTTC. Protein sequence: CASSLSLRGYEQYF.

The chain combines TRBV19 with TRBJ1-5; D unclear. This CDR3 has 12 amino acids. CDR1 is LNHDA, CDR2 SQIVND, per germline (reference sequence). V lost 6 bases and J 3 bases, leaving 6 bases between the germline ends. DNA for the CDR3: TGTGCCAGTAGCGGGAACAATCAGCCCCAGCATTTT. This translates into CASSGNNQPQHF.

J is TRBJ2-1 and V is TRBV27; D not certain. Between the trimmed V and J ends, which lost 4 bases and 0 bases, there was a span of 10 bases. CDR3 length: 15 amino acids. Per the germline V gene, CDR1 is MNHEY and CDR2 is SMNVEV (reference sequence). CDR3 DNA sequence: TGTGCCAGCAGTTACTACCGGCCCTCCTACAATGAGCAGTTCTTC. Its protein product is CASSYYRPSYNEQFF.

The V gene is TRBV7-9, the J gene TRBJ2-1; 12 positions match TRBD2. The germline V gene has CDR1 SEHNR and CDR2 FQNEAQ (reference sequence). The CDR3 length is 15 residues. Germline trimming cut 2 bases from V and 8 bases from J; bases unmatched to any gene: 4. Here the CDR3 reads CASSLLAGGGDEQFF. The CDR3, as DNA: TGTGCCAGCAGCTTACTAGCGGGAGGGGGGGATGAGCAGTTCTTC. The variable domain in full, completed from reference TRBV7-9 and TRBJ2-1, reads DTGVSQNPRHKITKRGQNVTFRCDPISEHNRLYWYRQTLGQGPEFLTYFQNEAQLEKSRLLSDRFSAERPKGSFSTLEIQRTEQGDSAMYLCASSLLAGGGDEQFFGPGTRLTVL.

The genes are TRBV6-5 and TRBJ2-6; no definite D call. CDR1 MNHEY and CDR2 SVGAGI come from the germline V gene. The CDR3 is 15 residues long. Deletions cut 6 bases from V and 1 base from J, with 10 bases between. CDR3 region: CASRYQKSGANVLTF. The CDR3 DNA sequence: TGTGCCAGCAGGTACCAGAAGTCTGGGGCCAACGTCCTGACTTTC.

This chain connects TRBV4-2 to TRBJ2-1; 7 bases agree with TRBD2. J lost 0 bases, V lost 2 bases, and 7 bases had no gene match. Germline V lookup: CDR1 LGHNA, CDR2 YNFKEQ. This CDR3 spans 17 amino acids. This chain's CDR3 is CASSQRSLASSYNEQFF. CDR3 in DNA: TGTGCCAGCAGCCAAAGATCACTAGCGAGCTCCTACAATGAGCAGTTCTTC.